The 18 T cell receptor beta chains presented below share a single source sample, sequenced in a study of cytomegalovirus exposure and HLA in healthy donors. The PCR made use of 60 Vbeta and 13 Jbeta primers. Data came from immunoSEQ multiplex PCR; TCRdb stores just in-frame clones and leaves some out. The profile shows some 180,000 clones, 65% to 85% of them singletons. Source material: PBMCs. The source of these receptors is a female donor in good health and CMV-seronegative.

The gene calls are TRBV2 and TRBJ2-1; D remains ambiguous. The ends were cut back, 5 bases at V and 5 bases at J, with 4 bases in the middle. This CDR3 has 11 residues. Germline V lookup: CDR1 SNHLY, CDR2 FYNNEI. This CDR3 reads CASSLDNEQFF. The CDR3 DNA reads as TGTGCCAGCAGTCTTGACAATGAGCAGTTCTTC.

This clone occurred once. J is TRBJ1-1 and V is TRBV9; TRBD1 aligns across 8 bases. This CDR3 comprises 15 residues. Germline V gene sequence: CDR1 SGDLS, CDR2 YYNGEE. V lost 4 bases to trimming and J lost 0 bases; unmatched junction nucleotides: 5. The CDR3 DNA reads as TGTGCCAGCAGCCCACGACAGGGGATGAACACTGAAGCTTTCTTT. Translation: CASSPRQGMNTEAFF.

The V gene is TRBV29-1, the J gene TRBJ2-7, with a weak D call TRBD2 (6 bases). CDR3 length: 14 residues. The germline V and J ends were trimmed by 1 base and 4 bases, with 14 bases remaining between them. Per the germline V gene, CDR1 is SQVTM and CDR2 is ANQGSEA. The CDR3 DNA reads as TGCAGCGTTGAAGGGGACTCAAAAAATTACGAGCAGTACTTC. Its protein is CSVEGDSKNYEQYF.

Concerning this clone: Germline is not matched at one junction end, which may reflect a read error. J is TRBJ2-7 and V is TRBV7-9; D perhaps matches TRBD1 (5 bases). Germline values: CDR1 SEHNR, CDR2 FQNEAQ (reference sequence). The CDR3 contains 13 residues. The CDR3 reads CSSSLKTAYEQYF. The CDR3, as DNA: TGTTCCAGCAGCTTGAAGACAGCCTACGAGCAGTACTTC.

Only a few counts were recorded for this clone. The chain combines TRBV28 with TRBJ1-5; no clear D gene. Trimming pared 4 bases from V and 3 bases from J, leaving 7 bases between. The germline gives CDR1 MDHEN, CDR2 SYDVKM. This CDR3 has 13 residues. The CDR3 sequence: CASSSQNNQPQHF. CDR3 nucleotides: TGTGCCAGCAGTTCCCAGAACAATCAGCCCCAGCATTTT.

The chain links TRBV7-6 to TRBJ2-5; tentatively, D is TRBD1 (6 bases). This CDR3 has 13 amino acids. The germline V and J ends were trimmed by 3 bases and 4 bases, with 9 bases remaining between them. Germline CDR1 and CDR2: SGHVS and FNYEAQ. CDR3 sequence: CASSLRGTETQYF. DNA for the CDR3: TGTGCCAGCAGCTTGAGGGGGACAGAGACCCAGTACTTC.

The rearrangement links TRBV5-4 to TRBJ2-5, with a weak D call TRBD1 (6 bases). In germline, CDR1 is SGHNT, CDR2 YYREEE (reference sequence). This CDR3 region has 15 residues. Trimming removed 2 bases at V and 3 bases at J, with 14 bases between. The CDR3 DNA reads as TGTGCCAGCAGCTTACCGGGACACGGGGAAGAGACCCAGTACTTC. Protein: CASSLPGHGEETQYF.

This clone was picked up one time. V and J are TRBV14 and TRBJ2-7, with 8 bases matching TRBD1. The J segment lost 4 bases and the V segment lost 4 bases, leaving 12 bases of the junction unmatched. CDR1 is SGHDN and CDR2 is FVKESK in the germline V gene. CDR3 length: 16 amino acids. The chain's CDR3 is CASSLGQGALGYEQYF. The CDR3 nucleotides read TGTGCCAGCAGCCTAGGACAGGGCGCGCTGGGATACGAGCAGTACTTC.

The chain carries TRBV4-2 and TRBJ1-1; D not certain. Germline-derived CDR1 and CDR2 are LGHNA and YNFKEQ. The CDR3 loop spans 14 amino acids. Deletions cut 0 bases from V and 1 base from J, with 6 bases between. The CDR3: CASSQDPGNTEAFF. The CDR3 bases are TGTGCCAGCAGCCAAGATCCGGGGAACACTGAAGCTTTCTTT.

This chain connects TRBV25-1 to TRBJ2-2; D not resolved. This CDR3 is 13 amino acids long. Between the trimmed V and J ends, which lost 2 bases and 5 bases, there was a span of 6 bases. CDR1 is MGHDK, CDR2 SYGVNS, per germline. The CDR3 DNA follows: TGTGCCAGCAGTGAACGACAAACCGGGGAGCTGTTTTTT. This sequence encodes CASSERQTGELFF.

CDR3 region: CASSEASTVTNYGYTF. In DNA form, the CDR3 reads TGTGCCAGCAGTGAAGCAAGCACAGTTACTAACTATGGCTACACCTTC. This sequence joins TRBV2 and TRBJ1-2; no clear D gene. CDR3 length: 16 amino acids. Deletions cut 0 bases from V and 0 bases from J, with 11 bases between. Germline CDR1 SNHLY, CDR2 FYNNEI.

The V and J genes are TRBV6-5 and TRBJ1-1; D call uncertain. Trimming removed 0 bases at V and 8 bases at J, with 16 bases between. CDR1 MNHEY and CDR2 SVGAGI come from the germline V gene. This CDR3 region has 15 residues. The CDR3 protein is CASSYSSRLFREAFF. As DNA, the CDR3 is TGTGCCAGCAGTTACTCATCTCGGCTGTTCAGGGAAGCTTTCTTT.

The V and J genes are TRBV15 and TRBJ2-7, with D uncertain. The CDR3 is 14 amino acids. Per the germline V gene, CDR1 is LNHNV and CDR2 is YYDKDF (reference sequence). V was pared by 2 bases and J by 3 bases, with 11 bases between. CDR3 residues: CATSRSASRYEQYF. CDR3 bases: TGTGCCACCAGCAGATCCGCGTCCCGCTACGAGCAGTACTTC.

This clone occurred a few times. V gene TRBV2 combines with J gene TRBJ1-2; 8 bases map to TRBD1. Per the germline V gene, CDR1 is SNHLY and CDR2 is FYNNEI. The CDR3 sequence is 15 residues long. J was trimmed by 0 bases and V by 7 bases; bases with no gene match: 7. CDR3 DNA: TGTGCCAGCACTATTGACAGGGGATCTAACTATGGCTACACCTTC. Encoded protein: CASTIDRGSNYGYTF.

The chain employs TRBV5-4 and TRBJ1-2; no clear D gene. V dropped 1 base and J dropped 0 bases, with 4 bases sitting between them. This CDR3 contains 13 residues. Per germline, CDR1 SGHNT and CDR2 YYREEE (reference sequence). The CDR3 DNA follows: TGTGCCAGCAGCTTGCTGTCTAACTATGGCTACACCTTC. Protein product: CASSLLSNYGYTF.

V and J are TRBV7-9 and TRBJ1-2, with 7 positions matching TRBD1. Germline V gene data show CDR1 as SEHNR and CDR2 as FQNEAQ (reference sequence). Trimming took 5 bases from V and 7 from J; bases not matched to a gene: 13. The length of the CDR3 is 15 residues. The CDR3 protein is CASSPHDREIGGYTF. Written as DNA, the CDR3 is TGTGCCAGCAGCCCCCACGACAGGGAGATAGGTGGCTACACCTTC.

This clone was seen only a few times. V and J are TRBV19 and TRBJ2-7; D gene unclear. Looked up from germline, CDR1 is LNHDA and CDR2 is SQIVND (reference sequence). The CDR3 sequence is 14 residues long. V shed 7 bases and J shed 1 base, with 14 bases lying between them. The CDR3, as DNA: TGTGCCAGTACTCCTGGAGACTCTTCCTACGAGCAGTACTTC. Protein sequence: CASTPGDSSYEQYF.

The V call is TRBV7-8, the J call TRBJ2-2; 11 bases fit TRBD1. There are 15 residues in the CDR3. CDR1 SGHVS and CDR2 FQNEAQ come from the germline V gene. J was trimmed by 8 bases and V by 2 bases; bases with no gene match: 4. CDR3 in amino acids: CASSLLDRGPGELFF. Written as DNA, the CDR3 is TGTGCCAGCAGCTTATTGGACAGGGGGCCTGGGGAGCTGTTTTTT.